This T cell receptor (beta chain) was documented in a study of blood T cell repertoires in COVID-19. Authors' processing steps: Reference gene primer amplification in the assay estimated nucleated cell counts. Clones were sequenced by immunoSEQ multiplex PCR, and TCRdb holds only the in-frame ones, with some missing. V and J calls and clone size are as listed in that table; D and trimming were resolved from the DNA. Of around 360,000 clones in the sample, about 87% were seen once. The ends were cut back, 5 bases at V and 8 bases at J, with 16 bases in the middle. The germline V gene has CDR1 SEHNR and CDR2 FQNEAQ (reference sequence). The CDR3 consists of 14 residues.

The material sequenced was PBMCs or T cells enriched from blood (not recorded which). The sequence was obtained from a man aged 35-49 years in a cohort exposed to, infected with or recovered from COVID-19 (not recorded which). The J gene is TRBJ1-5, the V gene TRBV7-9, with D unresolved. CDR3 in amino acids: CASSPSGWAKPQHF. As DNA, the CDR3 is TGTGCCAGCAGCCCCAGCGGGTGGGCGAAGCCCCAGCATTTT.